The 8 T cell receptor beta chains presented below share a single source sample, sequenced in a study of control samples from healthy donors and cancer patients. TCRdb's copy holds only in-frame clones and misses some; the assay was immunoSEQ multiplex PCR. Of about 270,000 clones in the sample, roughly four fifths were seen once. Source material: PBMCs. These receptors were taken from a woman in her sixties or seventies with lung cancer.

The CDR3 loop reads CASVGQGRAFF. CDR3 sequence (DNA): TGTGCCAGCGTTGGACAGGGGAGAGCTTTCTTT. V is TRBV28 and J is TRBJ1-1, with 9 positions matching TRBD1. Germline V lookup: CDR1 MDHEN, CDR2 SYDVKM. Losses at the gene ends were 8 bases for V and 10 bases for J; bases not matched to a gene: 5. The CDR3 totals 11 residues.

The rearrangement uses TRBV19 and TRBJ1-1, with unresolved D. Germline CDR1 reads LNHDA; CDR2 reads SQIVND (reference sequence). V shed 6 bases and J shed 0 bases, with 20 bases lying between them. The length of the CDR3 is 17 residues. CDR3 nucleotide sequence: TGTGCCAGTAGCGTAGCCCCGCGGAGCGGATTGAACACTGAAGCTTTCTTT. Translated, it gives CASSVAPRSGLNTEAFF. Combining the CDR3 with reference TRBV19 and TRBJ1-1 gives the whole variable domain DGGITQSPKYLFRKEGQNVTLSCEQNLNHDAMYWYRQDPGQGLRLIYYSQIVNDFQKGDIAEGYSVSREKKESFPLTVTSAQKNPTAFYLCASSVAPRSGLNTEAFFGQGTRLTVV.

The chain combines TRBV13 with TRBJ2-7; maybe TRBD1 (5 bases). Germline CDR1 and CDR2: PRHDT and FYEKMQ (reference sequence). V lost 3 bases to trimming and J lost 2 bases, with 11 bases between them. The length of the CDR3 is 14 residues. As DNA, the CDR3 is TGTGCCAGCAGCTTTGCGCAGGGCACCTACGAGCAGTACTTC. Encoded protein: CASSFAQGTYEQYF.

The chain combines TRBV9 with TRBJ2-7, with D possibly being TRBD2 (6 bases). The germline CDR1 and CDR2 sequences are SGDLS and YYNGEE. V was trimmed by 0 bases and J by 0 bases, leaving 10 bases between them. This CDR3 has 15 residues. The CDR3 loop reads CASSVGVGGSYEQYF. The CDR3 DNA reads TGTGCCAGCAGCGTAGGGGTCGGGGGCTCCTACGAGCAGTACTTC.

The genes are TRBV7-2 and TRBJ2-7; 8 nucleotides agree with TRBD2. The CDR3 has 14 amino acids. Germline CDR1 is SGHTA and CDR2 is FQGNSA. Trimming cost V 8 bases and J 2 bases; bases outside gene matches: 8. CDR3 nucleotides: TGTGCCAGCGGGGTTCGGCGGGAGGCCTACGAGCAGTACTTC. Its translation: CASGVRREAYEQYF.

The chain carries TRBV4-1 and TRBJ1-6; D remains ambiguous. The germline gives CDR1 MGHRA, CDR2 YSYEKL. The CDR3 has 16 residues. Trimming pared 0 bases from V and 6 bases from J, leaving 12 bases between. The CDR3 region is CASSQDKGILNSPLHF. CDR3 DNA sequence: TGCGCCAGCAGCCAAGATAAGGGAATCCTTAATTCACCCCTCCACTTT.

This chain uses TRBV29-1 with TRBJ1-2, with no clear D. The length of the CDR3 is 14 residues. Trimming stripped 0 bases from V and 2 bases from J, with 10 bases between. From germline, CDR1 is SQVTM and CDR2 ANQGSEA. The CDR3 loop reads CSVEDRTENYGYTF. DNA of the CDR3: TGCAGCGTTGAAGATCGTACGGAAAACTATGGCTACACCTTC.

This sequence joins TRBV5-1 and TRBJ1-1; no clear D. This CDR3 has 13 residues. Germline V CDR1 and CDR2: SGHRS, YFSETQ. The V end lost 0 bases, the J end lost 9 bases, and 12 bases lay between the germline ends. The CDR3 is CASSLGGENKAFF. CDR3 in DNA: TGCGCCAGCAGCTTGGGCGGGGAGAACAAAGCTTTCTTT.